These 3 T cell receptor beta chains share one sample of origin, sequenced in a study of OX40 agonist ivuxolimab in advanced cancers. The library was obtained by the immunoSEQ multiplex PCR assay. In TCRdb, the immuneACCESS table is reduced to in-frame sequences with V and J assigned. These tables do not hold every clone; where another copy was compared, an unresolved V gene accounts for under half, and the others remain unexplained. The sample has more than 12,000 clones on record, approximately 80% of them singletons. About 35% of the sample belongs to the ten largest clones. The sample here was CD4+ or CD8+ T cells sorted from blood, taken in a trial of the OX40 agonist ivuxolimab. These receptors originate from an adult with an advanced solid tumor such as melanoma, head and neck, liver or kidney cancer.

The chain has TRBV27 and TRBJ2-7; tentative D call: TRBD2 (7 bases). The CDR3 runs to 13 residues. Per the germline V gene, CDR1 is MNHEY and CDR2 is SMNVEV (reference sequence). Deletions cut 8 bases from V and 0 bases from J, with 11 bases between. CDR3 sequence reads: CASAGGLSYEQYF. Here the CDR3 DNA reads TGTGCCAGCGCCGGGGGGCTCTCCTACGAGCAGTACTTC.

This clone occurred once. The genes are TRBV7-8 and TRBJ1-2; TRBD1 aligns across 7 bases. With V trimmed by 3 bases and J by 8 bases, 18 bases remained unmatched. Germline V gene data show CDR1 as SGHVS and CDR2 as FQNEAQ. The CDR3 runs 17 residues. The CDR3 sequence: CASSFEREGGPFTGYTF. CDR3 coding DNA: TGTGCCAGCAGCTTCGAGAGAGAAGGGGGCCCCTTTACCGGCTACACCTTC.

This clone appeared once. The V call is TRBV5-5, the J call TRBJ2-1, with D perhaps TRBD1 (7 bases). The CDR3 has 16 amino acids. Trimming removed 4 bases from V and 0 bases from J, with 14 bases in between. CDR1 and CDR2 (germline): SGHKS, YYEKEE (reference sequence). The CDR3: CASSPQGGSSYNEQFF. The CDR3 nucleotides read TGTGCCAGCAGCCCCCAGGGGGGAAGCTCCTACAATGAGCAGTTCTTC.